The 24 T cell receptor beta chains reported below all come from one sample, sequenced in a study of shared clonotypes between healthy human individuals (dated by TCRdb to about 2020). Library creation used the immunoSEQ multiplex PCR assay. TCRdb stores this immuneACCESS table with in-frame sequences only. Part of the clones is absent; in the studies checked, under half of the shortfall reflects unresolved V genes, and no reason is known for the rest. Recorded for this sample are some 2,000,000 clones; approximately 96% of them occurred a single time. Jointly, the top ten make up around 0.13% of the sample. The sample taken for sequencing was naive CD4+ T cells sorted from blood. This sample's cell subset or site label indicates: CD45RA+ positively selected. These receptors were taken from a man aged 18-30 years in good health.

This chain joins TRBV10-3 and TRBJ1-3, with 8 bases fitting TRBD1. Losses at the gene ends were 7 bases for V and 2 bases for J; bases not matched to a gene: 7. The CDR3 runs 15 residues. The germline V gene encodes CDR1 ENHRY and CDR2 SYGVKD. For the CDR3, the DNA is TGTGCCATCACCCTAGACAGGGGAACTGGAAACACCATATATTTT. The encoded protein is CAITLDRGTGNTIYF.

A word on this clone: This CDR3 is also generated by other DNA sequences in the sample. The chain carries TRBV5-1 and TRBJ1-1; D unresolved. The V gene's germline CDR1 is SGHRS and CDR2 YFSETQ. This CDR3 region has 14 residues. The V end was cut by 1 base, the J end by 0 bases, with 7 bases between. CDR3 residues: CASSLRSMNTEAFF. DNA for the CDR3: TGCGCCAGCAGCTTGCGAAGCATGAACACTGAAGCTTTCTTT.

In the case of this clone: This sample includes further DNA sequences coding for the same CDR3. The chain links TRBV30 to TRBJ2-2; 9 positions agree with TRBD1. Losses at the gene ends were 0 bases for V and 1 base for J; bases not matched to a gene: 0. Per germline, CDR1 GTSNPN and CDR2 SVGIG (reference sequence). The CDR3 loop spans 15 amino acids. The CDR3 sequence is CAWSVGQGNTGELFF. The CDR3 coding sequence is TGTGCCTGGAGTGTGGGACAGGGGAACACCGGGGAGCTGTTTTTT.

The CDR3 here is CATSRDPRQGSTDTQYF. The CDR3 DNA sequence: TGTGCCACCAGCAGAGATCCAAGGCAAGGTAGCACAGATACGCAGTATTTT. The V call is TRBV15, the J call TRBJ2-3; D ambiguous. V was clipped by 0 bases and J by 0 bases, with 13 bases between them. Germline CDR1 reads LNHNV; CDR2 reads YYDKDF (reference sequence). This CDR3 comprises 17 residues.

The genes are TRBV5-6 and TRBJ1-1; TRBD1 aligns across 8 bases. J gave up 7 bases and V 2 bases, and 7 bases lay outside the gene matches. Germline loops: CDR1 SGHDT, CDR2 YYEEEE. The CDR3 is 14 residues long. The CDR3 region is CASSFDRGPLEAFF. The CDR3 region has the DNA TGTGCCAGCAGCTTCGACAGGGGACCGCTTGAAGCTTTCTTT.

The rearrangement uses TRBV6-5 and TRBJ2-4; D may be TRBD1 or TRBD2 (5 bases each). The germline CDR1 and CDR2 sequences are MNHEY and SVGAGI. The CDR3 is 14 residues long. V lost 8 bases to trimming and J lost 1 base, with 12 bases between them. CDR3 nucleotide sequence: TGTGCCAGCCGGGACCCGGGGGCCAAAAACATTCAGTACTTC. It translates to CASRDPGAKNIQYF.

V gene TRBV6-6 combines with J gene TRBJ1-3; no definite D call. This CDR3 contains 13 residues. Between the trimmed V and J ends, which lost 4 bases and 1 base, there was a span of 5 bases. Germline CDR1 is MNHNY and CDR2 is SVGAGI (reference sequence). CDR3 DNA sequence: TGTGCCAGCAGTTGGGAGTCTGGAAACACCATATATTTT. Residues: CASSWESGNTIYF.

The chain joins TRBV10-2 to TRBJ2-5; 11 bases are a match to TRBD2. J lost 5 bases, V lost 4 bases, and 6 bases had no gene match. Germline V gene lookup returns CDR1 WSHSY and CDR2 SAAADI. The CDR3 is 15 residues long. The CDR3 nucleotides read TGCGCCAGCAGTGCACTAGCGGGAGTCGGGGAGACCCAGTACTTC. Protein product: CASSALAGVGETQYF.

This chain connects TRBV6-5 to TRBJ1-1, with D perhaps TRBD1 (5 bases). Germline CDR1 is MNHEY and CDR2 is SVGAGI. CDR3 length: 14 residues. V shed 7 bases and J shed 5 bases, with 17 bases lying between them. CDR3 bases: TGTGCCAGCACCCCGGGGGGATGGGTAACTGAAGCTTTCTTT. It specifies CASTPGGWVTEAFF.

CDR3 residues: CASSFRSQGGIGPLHF. The CDR3 DNA reads TGTGCCAGCAGCTTCAGGTCCCAGGGGGGGATAGGACCCCTCCACTTT. The rearrangement links TRBV7-2 to TRBJ1-6; 7 nucleotides match TRBD1. Trimming cost V 3 bases and J 12 bases; bases outside gene matches: 14. CDR1 and CDR2 from the germline V gene are SGHTA and FQGNSA. The CDR3 is 16 residues long.

The chain joins TRBV30 to TRBJ2-2, with TRBD2 matching over 10 bases. V shed 0 bases, J shed 2 bases, and the junction held 6 bases outside the gene matches. CDR1 and CDR2 (germline): GTSNPN, SVGIG (reference sequence). The length of the CDR3 is 17 residues. The CDR3, as DNA: TGTGCCTGGAGTGTATGGCGGACTAGCGGTAACACCGGGGAGCTGTTTTTT. It specifies CAWSVWRTSGNTGELFF.

V usage is TRBV10-3 and J usage is TRBJ2-5, with D unresolved. Germline V gene data show CDR1 as ENHRY and CDR2 as SYGVKD. CDR3 length: 13 residues. The ends were cut back, 2 bases at V and 8 bases at J, with 12 bases in the middle. DNA of the CDR3: TGTGCCATCAGTGAGGGCACCCTAGGAACCCAGTACTTC. It translates to CAISEGTLGTQYF.

V gene TRBV2 combines with J gene TRBJ2-7; TRBD1 agrees at 10 bases. Unmatched junction bases numbered 5, after V lost 4 bases and J lost 5 bases. The V gene's germline CDR1 is SNHLY and CDR2 FYNNEI. This CDR3 is 14 amino acids long. CDR3 coding DNA: TGTGCCAGCAGTGGTGACAGGGGGCTCAACGAGCAGTACTTC. This codes for CASSGDRGLNEQYF.

V and J are TRBV30 and TRBJ2-5; 9 bases map to TRBD1. The V and J ends lost 2 bases and 3 bases, in that order; junction bases with no gene match: 4. This CDR3 is 14 amino acids long. The V gene's germline CDR1 is GTSNPN and CDR2 SVGIG (reference sequence). CDR3 DNA sequence: TGTGCCTGGAGTACAGGGGGCGGGGAAGAGACCCAGTACTTC. This encodes CAWSTGGGEETQYF.

The rearrangement joins TRBV14 to TRBJ1-2; the D gene is possibly TRBD1 (5 bases). Trimming removed 4 bases at V and 5 bases at J, with 14 bases between. CDR1 and CDR2 from the germline V gene are SGHDN and FVKESK. The CDR3 length is 14 residues. The CDR3 reads CASSRGPVIYGYTF. The CDR3 bases are TGTGCCAGCAGCCGGGGACCGGTCATATATGGCTACACCTTC.

The chain carries TRBV10-1 and TRBJ2-7; D tentatively fits TRBD1 or TRBD2 (5 bases each). This CDR3 spans 14 amino acids. CDR1 and CDR2 (germline): WNHNN, SYGVQD (reference sequence). The ends were cut back, 2 bases at V and 6 bases at J, with 14 bases in the middle. The CDR3 DNA reads as TGCGCCAGCAGTGAGGGGACGGTCATCGGCGAGCAGTACTTC. Its protein is CASSEGTVIGEQYF.

The chain carries TRBV27 and TRBJ1-2; 7 nucleotides align to TRBD1. Germline V CDR1 and CDR2: MNHEY, SMNVEV (reference sequence). The CDR3 loop spans 15 amino acids. V gave up 6 bases and J gave up 5 bases; unmatched junction bases: 12. The CDR3 DNA reads as TGTGCCAGCAGGCCTACAGGGGTCCGTGGGTATGGCTACACCTTC. Protein product: CASRPTGVRGYGYTF.

The chain combines TRBV4-3 with TRBJ2-3, with D possibly being TRBD2 (5 bases). The V and J ends lost 0 bases and 6 bases respectively, with 16 bases between them. CDR3 length equals 16 residues. Germline assignment: CDR1 LGHNA and CDR2 YSLEER. This CDR3 is CASSQDRRSGVDTQYF. CDR3 bases: TGCGCCAGCAGCCAAGATCGCAGATCCGGGGTCGATACGCAGTATTTT.

This clone was detected once. The sample contains more than one DNA sequence encoding this CDR3. This sequence joins TRBV18 and TRBJ2-4; 8 bases map to TRBD1. The CDR3 runs 13 residues. The germline V gene encodes CDR1 KGHSH and CDR2 LQKENI. Trimming at V came to 3 bases and at J to 7 bases, leaving 2 bases not matched to a gene. The CDR3 loop reads CASSPGQGNIQYF. In DNA, the CDR3 is TGTGCCAGCTCACCCGGACAGGGCAACATTCAGTACTTC. Based on the CDR3 plus reference TRBV18 and TRBJ2-4, the full variable domain is NAGVMQNPRHLVRRRGQEARLRCSPMKGHSHVYWYRQLPEEGLKFMVYLQKENIIDESGMPKERFSAEFPKEGPSILRIQQVVRGDSAAYFCASSPGQGNIQYFGAGTRLSVL.

The chain couples TRBV10-3 to TRBJ2-2; TRBD2 is a possible D gene (7 bases). The length of the CDR3 is 15 residues. CDR1 and CDR2 from the germline V gene are ENHRY and SYGVKD. The V end was cut by 2 bases, the J end by 6 bases, with 13 bases between. DNA for the CDR3: TGTGCCATCAGTGAGAAGGGGGGGCTAGCCGGGGAGCTGTTTTTT. It yields the protein CAISEKGGLAGELFF.

This clone was detected once. V and J are TRBV28 and TRBJ2-2; either TRBD1 or TRBD2 may supply D (7 bases each). The CDR3 sequence is 15 residues long. The germline CDR1 and CDR2 sequences are MDHEN and SYDVKM. Trimming took 6 bases from V and 7 from J, leaving 18 bases between them. The CDR3 protein is CASSFGRGRSGELFF. DNA for the CDR3: TGTGCCAGCAGCTTTGGGAGGGGGCGTAGCGGGGAGCTGTTTTTT.

This rearrangement joins TRBV10-3 to TRBJ1-5; D gene ambiguous. Germline V gene data show CDR1 as ENHRY and CDR2 as SYGVKD. The CDR3 covers 16 residues. The germline V and J ends were trimmed by 0 bases and 0 bases, with 9 bases remaining between them. CDR3 amino acids: CAISESAANSNQPQHF. The CDR3, as DNA: TGTGCCATCAGTGAGTCGGCAGCAAATAGCAATCAGCCCCAGCATTTT.

This clone was seen a single time. This chain joins TRBV5-4 and TRBJ1-2, with 9 positions matching TRBD1. CDR1 and CDR2 from the germline V gene are SGHNT and YYREEE (reference sequence). The CDR3 length is 15 residues. The J segment lost 4 bases and the V segment lost 10 bases, leaving 14 bases of the junction unmatched. The CDR3 loop is CAGQSGGQGFYGYTF. CDR3 bases: TGTGCCGGGCAAAGTGGGGGACAGGGATTCTATGGCTACACCTTC.

The genes are TRBV5-4 and TRBJ1-4; the D gene is possibly TRBD1 (5 bases). CDR3 length: 13 amino acids. V was pared by 4 bases and J by 8 bases, with 12 bases between. The V gene's germline CDR1 is SGHNT and CDR2 YYREEE (reference sequence). The CDR3 here is CASSTGTREKLFF. CDR3 sequence (DNA): TGTGCCAGCAGCACCGGGACCCGGGAAAAACTGTTTTTT.